The 6 T cell receptor beta chains below come from one sample, sequenced in a study of T cells after yellow fever vaccination (dated by TCRdb to about 2019). Library preparation was by 5' RACE. TCRdb lists the instrument as Illumina HiSeq 2500. TCRdb reanalyzed the raw reads on its own, using fastp at Q25 for trimming and MiXCR for clone calling, and kept in-frame beta chains. Merged by CDR3 protein, the rows form single entries marked with the most common genes and DNA. For this sample the table gives about 45,000 distinct CDR3 sequences, of which more than 6% were detected only once. Jointly, the top ten make up 10% of the sample. Explained via the paper, the treatment or condition label denotes: live attenuated yellow fever vaccine strain. Specimen: PBMCs, either bulk or a sorted T-cell subset (CD4+, CD8+, memory, or dextramer-sorted; not recorded which), collected 45 days after the yellow fever booster vaccination. The receptors come from a man aged 25-45 years who received the YFV17D yellow fever vaccine.

This clonotype was detected a few times. The chain links TRBV20-1 to TRBJ2-7, with TRBD2 matching over 7 bases. This CDR3 has 13 residues. Trimming took 4 bases from V and 6 from J; bases not matched to a gene: 9. CDR1 DFQATT and CDR2 SNEGSKA come from the germline V gene (reference sequence). CDR3 in DNA: TGCAGTGCTATTCGGGGACTATTGAGCGAGCAGTACTTC. Protein sequence: CSAIRGLLSEQYF.

About this clonotype itself: One base away lies a much larger clone, so this may be a sequencing read error. This chain joins TRBV3-1 and TRBJ2-3; possible D gene TRBD2, 5 bases. CDR3 size: 14 residues. CDR1 and CDR2 from the germline V gene are LGHDT and YNNKEL (reference sequence). The CDR3 DNA is TGTGCCAGCAGTCCCAACGCGGGCACAGATACGCGGTATTTT. Its translation is CASSPNAGTDTRYF.

This clonotype appeared many times. The V gene is TRBV10-3, the J gene TRBJ2-4; TRBD2 matches 9 bases. Trimming took 0 bases from V and 1 from J; bases not matched to a gene: 7. Germline V gene lookup returns CDR1 ENHRY and CDR2 SYGVKD. CDR3 size: 18 residues. CDR3 DNA: TGTGCCATCAGTGAGTCCTTTGCTAGCGGGGCCGCCAAAAACATTCAGTACTTC. Amino acid sequence: CAISESFASGAAKNIQYF.

This chain links TRBV12-3 or TRBV12-4 with TRBJ1-5; TRBD1 agrees at 7 bases. V trimming: 5 bases; J trimming: 2 bases; junction bases outside the gene matches: 9. The CDR3 consists of 16 residues. CDR3 bases: TGTGCCAGCAGTAGTACGACAGGGATTGGCAATCAGCCCCAGCATTTT. As protein: CASSSTTGIGNQPQHF.

The table lists this clonotype with many counts. The V gene is TRBV3-1, the J gene TRBJ2-6, with no clear D. Germline V CDR1 and CDR2: LGHDT, YNNKEL (reference sequence). This CDR3 contains 14 residues. The germline V and J ends were trimmed by 4 bases and 2 bases, with 6 bases remaining between them. The CDR3 here is CASSPPPGANVLTF. CDR3 DNA: TGTGCCAGCAGCCCCCCACCTGGGGCCAACGTCCTGACTTTC.

This sequence joins TRBV2 and TRBJ2-1; 14 bases align to TRBD2. There are 14 residues in the CDR3. V shed 6 bases, J shed 7 bases, and the junction held 2 bases outside the gene matches. CDR1 is SNHLY and CDR2 is FYNNEI in the germline V gene. Written as DNA, the CDR3 is TGTGCCAGCAGGAGGACTAGCGGGAGGAATGAGCAGTTCTTC. It encodes CASRRTSGRNEQFF.